This T cell receptor (beta chain) was captured in a study of blood T cell repertoires in COVID-19. This clone appeared a single time. Libraries were prepared by immunoSEQ multiplex PCR; TCRdb keeps only in-frame clonotypes and omits some of them. The sample has some 150,000 clones, approximately 84% seen once. Per the germline V gene, CDR1 is SQVTM and CDR2 is ANQGSEA. The CDR3 is 13 residues long. V was pared by 4 bases and J by 1 base, with 11 bases between. The sample consisted of peripheral blood. The chain employs TRBV29-1 and TRBJ2-7, with D hard to call. This clonotype was obtained from a man aged 35 to 55 with acute or convalescent COVID-19. The DNA of the CDR3 is TGCAGCGTTGTTACAACAAAATCCTACGAGCAGTACTTC. This codes for CSVVTTKSYEQYF.